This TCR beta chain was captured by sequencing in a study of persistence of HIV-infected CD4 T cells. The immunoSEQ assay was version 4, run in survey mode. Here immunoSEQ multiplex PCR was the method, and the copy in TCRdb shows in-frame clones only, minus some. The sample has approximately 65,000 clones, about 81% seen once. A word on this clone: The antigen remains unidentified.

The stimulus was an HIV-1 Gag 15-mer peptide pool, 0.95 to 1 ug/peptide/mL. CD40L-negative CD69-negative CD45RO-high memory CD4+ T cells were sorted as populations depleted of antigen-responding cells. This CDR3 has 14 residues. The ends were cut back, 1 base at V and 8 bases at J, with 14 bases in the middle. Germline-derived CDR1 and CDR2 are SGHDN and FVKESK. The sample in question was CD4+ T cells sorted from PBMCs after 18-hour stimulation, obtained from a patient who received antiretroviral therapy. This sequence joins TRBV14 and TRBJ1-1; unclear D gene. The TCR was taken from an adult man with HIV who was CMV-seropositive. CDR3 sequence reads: CASSQVAWAGEAFF. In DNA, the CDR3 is TGTGCCAGCAGCCAAGTGGCTTGGGCAGGAGAAGCTTTCTTT.